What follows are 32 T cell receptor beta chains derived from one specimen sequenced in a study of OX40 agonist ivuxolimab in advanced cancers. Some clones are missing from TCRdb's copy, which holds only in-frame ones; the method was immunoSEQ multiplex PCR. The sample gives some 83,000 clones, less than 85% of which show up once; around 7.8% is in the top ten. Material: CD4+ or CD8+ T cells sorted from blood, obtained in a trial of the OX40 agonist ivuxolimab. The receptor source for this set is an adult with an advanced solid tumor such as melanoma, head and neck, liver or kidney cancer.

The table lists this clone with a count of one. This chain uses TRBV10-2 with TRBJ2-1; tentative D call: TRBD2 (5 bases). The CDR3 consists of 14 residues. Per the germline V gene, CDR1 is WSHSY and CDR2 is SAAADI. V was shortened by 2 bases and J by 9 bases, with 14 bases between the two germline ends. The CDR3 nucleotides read TGCGCCAGCAGTGAGACCCGGGGTCTCGGTGAGCAGTTCTTC. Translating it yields CASSETRGLGEQFF.

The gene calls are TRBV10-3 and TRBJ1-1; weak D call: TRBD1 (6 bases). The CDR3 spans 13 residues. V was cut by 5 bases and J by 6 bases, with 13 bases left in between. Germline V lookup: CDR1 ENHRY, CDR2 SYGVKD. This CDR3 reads CAISKSGEPEAFF. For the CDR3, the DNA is TGTGCCATCAGTAAATCAGGGGAACCTGAAGCTTTCTTT.

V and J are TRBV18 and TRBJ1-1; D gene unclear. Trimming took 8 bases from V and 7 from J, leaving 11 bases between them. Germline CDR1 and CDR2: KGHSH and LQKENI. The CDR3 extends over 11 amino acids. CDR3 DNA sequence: TGTGCCAGCGCTGAGCGGGTTGAAGCTTTCTTT. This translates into CASAERVEAFF.

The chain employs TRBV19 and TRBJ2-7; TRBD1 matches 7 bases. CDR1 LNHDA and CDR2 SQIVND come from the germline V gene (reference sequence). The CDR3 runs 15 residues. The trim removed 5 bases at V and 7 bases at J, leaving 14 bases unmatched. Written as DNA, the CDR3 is TGTGCCAGTAGTCCCTCCCGTGGAAGGGGGCAGGAGCAGTACTTC. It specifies CASSPSRGRGQEQYF.

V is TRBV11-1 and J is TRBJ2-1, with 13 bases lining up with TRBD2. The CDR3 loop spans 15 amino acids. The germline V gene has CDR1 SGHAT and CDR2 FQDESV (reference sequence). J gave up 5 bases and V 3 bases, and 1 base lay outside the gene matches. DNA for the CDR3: TGTGCCAGCAGCTTGGGACTAGCGGGAAACAATGAGCAGTTCTTC. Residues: CASSLGLAGNNEQFF.

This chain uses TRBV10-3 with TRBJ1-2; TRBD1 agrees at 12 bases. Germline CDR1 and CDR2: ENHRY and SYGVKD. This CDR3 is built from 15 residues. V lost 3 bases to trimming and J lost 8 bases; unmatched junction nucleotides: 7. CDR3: CAISEGDRGRYGYTF. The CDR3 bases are TGTGCCATCAGTGAAGGGGACAGGGGGCGTTACGGCTACACCTTC.

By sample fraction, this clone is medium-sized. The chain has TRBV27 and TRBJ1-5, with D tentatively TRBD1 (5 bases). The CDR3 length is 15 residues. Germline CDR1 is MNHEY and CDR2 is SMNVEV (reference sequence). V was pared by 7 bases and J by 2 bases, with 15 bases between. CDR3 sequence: CASTLGRVGNQPQHF. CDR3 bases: TGTGCCAGCACACTGGGACGGGTGGGCAATCAGCCCCAGCATTTT.

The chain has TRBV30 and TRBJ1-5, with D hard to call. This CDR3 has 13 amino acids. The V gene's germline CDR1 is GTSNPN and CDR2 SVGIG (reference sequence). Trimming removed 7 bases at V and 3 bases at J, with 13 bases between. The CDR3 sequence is CASGDDSNQPQHF. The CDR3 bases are TGTGCCTCGGGTGACGACTCCAATCAGCCCCAGCATTTT.

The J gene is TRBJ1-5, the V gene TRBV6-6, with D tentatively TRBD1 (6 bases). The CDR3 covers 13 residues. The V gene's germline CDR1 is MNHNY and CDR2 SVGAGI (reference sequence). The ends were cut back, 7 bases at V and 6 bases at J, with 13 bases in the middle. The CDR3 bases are TGTGCCAGCATTGCTAGGGGGACTCAGCCCCAGCATTTT. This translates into CASIARGTQPQHF.

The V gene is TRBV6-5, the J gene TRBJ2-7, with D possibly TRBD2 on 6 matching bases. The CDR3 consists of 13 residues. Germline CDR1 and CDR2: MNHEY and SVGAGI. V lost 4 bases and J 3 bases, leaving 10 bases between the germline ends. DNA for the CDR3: TGTGCCAGCAGTTCGACTAGTCTCTACGAGCAGTACTTC. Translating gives CASSSTSLYEQYF.

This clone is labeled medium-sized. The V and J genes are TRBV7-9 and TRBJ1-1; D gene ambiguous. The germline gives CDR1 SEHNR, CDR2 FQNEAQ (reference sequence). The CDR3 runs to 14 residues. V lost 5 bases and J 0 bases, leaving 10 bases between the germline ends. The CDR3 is CASSRDEVNTEAFF. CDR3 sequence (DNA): TGTGCCAGCAGCCGCGATGAAGTGAACACTGAAGCTTTCTTT.

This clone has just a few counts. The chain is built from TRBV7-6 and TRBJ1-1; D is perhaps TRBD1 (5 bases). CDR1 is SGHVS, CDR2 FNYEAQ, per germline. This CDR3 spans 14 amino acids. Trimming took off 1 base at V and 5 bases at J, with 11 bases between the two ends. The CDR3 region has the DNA TGTGCCAGCAGCTTAGGTTCAGGGACTACTGAAGCTTTCTTT. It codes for CASSLGSGTTEAFF.

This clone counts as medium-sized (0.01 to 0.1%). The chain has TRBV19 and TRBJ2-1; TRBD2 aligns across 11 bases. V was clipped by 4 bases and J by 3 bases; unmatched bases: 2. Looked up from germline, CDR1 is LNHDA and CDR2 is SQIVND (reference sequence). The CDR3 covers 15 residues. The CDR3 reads CASSKTSGDYNEQFF. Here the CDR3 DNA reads TGTGCCAGTAGTAAGACTAGCGGGGACTACAATGAGCAGTTCTTC.

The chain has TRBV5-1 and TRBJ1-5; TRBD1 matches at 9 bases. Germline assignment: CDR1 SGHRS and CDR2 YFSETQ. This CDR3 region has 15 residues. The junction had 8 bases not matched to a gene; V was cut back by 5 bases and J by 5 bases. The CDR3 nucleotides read TGCGCCAGCAGTAAGGACAGGGGACCCGATCAGCCCCAGCATTTT. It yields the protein CASSKDRGPDQPQHF.

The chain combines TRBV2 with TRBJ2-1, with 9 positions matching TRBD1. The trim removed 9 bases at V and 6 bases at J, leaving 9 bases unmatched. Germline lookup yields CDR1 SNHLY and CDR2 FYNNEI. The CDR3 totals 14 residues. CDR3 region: CASGRDREINEQFF. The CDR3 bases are TGTGCCAGTGGCCGGGACAGGGAGATCAATGAGCAGTTCTTC.

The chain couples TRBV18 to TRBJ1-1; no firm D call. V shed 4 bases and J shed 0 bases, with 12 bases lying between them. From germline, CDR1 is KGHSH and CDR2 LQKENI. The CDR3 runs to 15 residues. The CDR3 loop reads CASSLMSTLNTEAFF. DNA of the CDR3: TGTGCCAGCTCACTAATGAGCACCTTGAACACTGAAGCTTTCTTT.

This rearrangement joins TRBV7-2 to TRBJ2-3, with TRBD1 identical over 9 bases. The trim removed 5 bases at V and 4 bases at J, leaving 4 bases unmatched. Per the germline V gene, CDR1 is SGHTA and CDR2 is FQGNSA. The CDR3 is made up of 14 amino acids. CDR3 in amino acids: CASSNTGGADTQYF. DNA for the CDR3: TGTGCCAGCAGCAATACAGGGGGCGCAGATACGCAGTATTTT.

The CDR3, as DNA: TGTGCCAGCAGCCAGACAGAAGAGACCCAGTACTTC. Its protein product is CASSQTEETQYF. The chain carries TRBV11-3 and TRBJ2-5; tentatively, D is TRBD1 (5 bases). This CDR3 spans 12 amino acids. CDR1 is SGHNT, CDR2 YENEEA, per germline. V lost 5 bases, J lost 3 bases, and 7 bases lay in between.

The CDR3 region has the DNA TGTGCCAGCAGCTTAAACAGGGGGAGCAACATTCAGTACTTC. Amino acid sequence: CASSLNRGSNIQYF. The chain is built from TRBV7-2 and TRBJ2-4, with TRBD1 matching over 8 bases. Per germline, CDR1 SGHTA and CDR2 FQGNSA. There are 14 residues in the CDR3. V gave up 2 bases and J gave up 7 bases; unmatched junction bases: 4. The complete variable domain, with remaining parts taken from reference TRBV7-2 and TRBJ2-4, reads GAGVSQSPSNKVTEKGKDVELRCDPISGHTALYWYRQSLGQGLEFLIYFQGNSAPDKSGLPSDRFSAERTGGSVSTLTIQRTQQEDSAVYLCASSLNRGSNIQYFGAGTRLSVL.

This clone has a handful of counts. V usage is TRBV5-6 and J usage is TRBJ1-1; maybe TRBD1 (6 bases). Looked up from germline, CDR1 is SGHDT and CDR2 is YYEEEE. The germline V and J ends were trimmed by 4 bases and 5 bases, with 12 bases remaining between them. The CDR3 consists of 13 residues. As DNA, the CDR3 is TGTGCCAGCAGCACGAGGACAGTTACTGAAGCTTTCTTT. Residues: CASSTRTVTEAFF. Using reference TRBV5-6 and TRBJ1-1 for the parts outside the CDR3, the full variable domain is DAGVTQSPTHLIKTRGQQVTLRCSPKSGHDTVSWYQQALGQGPQFIFQYYEEEERQRGNFPDRFSGHQFPNYSSELNVNALLLGDSALYLCASSTRTVTEAFFGQGTRLTVV.

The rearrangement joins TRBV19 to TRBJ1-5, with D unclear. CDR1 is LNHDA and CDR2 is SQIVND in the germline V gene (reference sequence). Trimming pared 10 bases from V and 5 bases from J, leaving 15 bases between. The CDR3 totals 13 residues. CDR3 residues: CATEVGEDQPQHF. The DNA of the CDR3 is TGTGCCACCGAGGTGGGAGAGGATCAGCCCCAGCATTTT.

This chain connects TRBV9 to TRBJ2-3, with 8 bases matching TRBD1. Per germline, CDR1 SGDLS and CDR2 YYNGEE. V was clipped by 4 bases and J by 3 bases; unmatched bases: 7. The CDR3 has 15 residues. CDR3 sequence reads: CASSRGTGATDTQYF. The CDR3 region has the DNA TGTGCCAGCAGCCGTGGGACAGGCGCGACAGATACGCAGTATTTT.

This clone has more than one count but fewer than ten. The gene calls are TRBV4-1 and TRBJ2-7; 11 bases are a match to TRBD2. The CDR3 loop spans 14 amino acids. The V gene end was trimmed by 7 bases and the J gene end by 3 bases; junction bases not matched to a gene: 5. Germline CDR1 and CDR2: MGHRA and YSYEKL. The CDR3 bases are TGCGCCAGCACACAACTAGCGGGAGACTACGAGCAGTACTTC. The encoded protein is CASTQLAGDYEQYF.

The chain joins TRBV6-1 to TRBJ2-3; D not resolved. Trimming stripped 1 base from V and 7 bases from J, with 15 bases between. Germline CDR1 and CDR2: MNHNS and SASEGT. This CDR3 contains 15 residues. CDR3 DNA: TGTGCCAGCAGTGAAGGCAGCCCTCTCGATCATACGCAGTATTTT. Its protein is CASSEGSPLDHTQYF.

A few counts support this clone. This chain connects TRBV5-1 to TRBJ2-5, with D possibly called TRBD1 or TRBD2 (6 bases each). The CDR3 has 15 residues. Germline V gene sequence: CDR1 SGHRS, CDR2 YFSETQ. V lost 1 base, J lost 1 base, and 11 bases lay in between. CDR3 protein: CASSLPTGAQETQYF. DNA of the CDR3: TGCGCCAGCAGCTTGCCAACGGGGGCCCAAGAGACCCAGTACTTC.

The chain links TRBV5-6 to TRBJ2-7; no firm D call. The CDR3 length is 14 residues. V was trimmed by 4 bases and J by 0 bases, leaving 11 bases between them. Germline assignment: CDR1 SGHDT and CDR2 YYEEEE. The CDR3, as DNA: TGTGCCAGCAGCCGGACCCCTAGCTCCTACGAGCAGTACTTC. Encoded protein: CASSRTPSSYEQYF.

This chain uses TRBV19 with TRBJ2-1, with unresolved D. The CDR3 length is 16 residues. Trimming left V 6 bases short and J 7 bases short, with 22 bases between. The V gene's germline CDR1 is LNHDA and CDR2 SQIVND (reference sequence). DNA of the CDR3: TGTGCCAGTAGCTGGGCCTGGCGGCTAGATGGGAATGAGCAGTTCTTC. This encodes CASSWAWRLDGNEQFF.

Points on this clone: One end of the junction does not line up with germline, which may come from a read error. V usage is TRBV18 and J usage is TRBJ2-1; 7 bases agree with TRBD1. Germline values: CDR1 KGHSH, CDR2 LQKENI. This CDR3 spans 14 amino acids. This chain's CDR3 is CASSPDRKYNEQFF. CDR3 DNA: TGTGCTAGCTCACCGGACAGGAAGTACAATGAGCAGTTCTTC.

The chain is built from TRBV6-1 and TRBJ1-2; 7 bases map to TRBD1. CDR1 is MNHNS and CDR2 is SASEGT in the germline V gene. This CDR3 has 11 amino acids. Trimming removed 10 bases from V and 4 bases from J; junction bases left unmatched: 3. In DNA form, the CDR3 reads TGTGCCACTGGGACAGTCTATGGCTACACCTTC. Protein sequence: CATGTVYGYTF.

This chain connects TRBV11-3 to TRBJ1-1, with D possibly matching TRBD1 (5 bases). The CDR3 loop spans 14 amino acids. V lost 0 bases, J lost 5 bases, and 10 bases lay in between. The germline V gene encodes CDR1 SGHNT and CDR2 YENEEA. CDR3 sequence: CASSLDGWGTEAFF. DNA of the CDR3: TGTGCCAGCAGCTTAGATGGATGGGGGACTGAAGCTTTCTTT.

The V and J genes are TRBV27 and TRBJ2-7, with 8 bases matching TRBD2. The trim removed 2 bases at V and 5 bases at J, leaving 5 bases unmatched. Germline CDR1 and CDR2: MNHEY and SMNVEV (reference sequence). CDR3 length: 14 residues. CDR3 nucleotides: TGTGCCAGCAGTTTAGGGACTAGGATTGACGAGCAGTACTTC. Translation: CASSLGTRIDEQYF.

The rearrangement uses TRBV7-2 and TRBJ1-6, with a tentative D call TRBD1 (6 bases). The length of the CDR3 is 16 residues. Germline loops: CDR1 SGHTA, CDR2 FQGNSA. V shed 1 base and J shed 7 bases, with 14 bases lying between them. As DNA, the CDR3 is TGTGCCAGCAGCTTAGACAGGGCAGTCTTAAATTCACCCCTCCACTTT. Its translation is CASSLDRAVLNSPLHF.